Below, 26 T cell receptor beta chains from the same sample are listed, as sequenced in a study of cytomegalovirus exposure and HLA in healthy donors. This PCR relied on a set of 60 Vbeta primers and 13 Jbeta primers. Some clones are missing from TCRdb's copy, which holds only in-frame ones; the method was immunoSEQ multiplex PCR. The sample carries about 150,000 clones, 80% to 90% recorded once. The sample was PBMCs. These TCRs come from a man aged 30 to 45 in good health and CMV-seropositive.

This rearrangement joins TRBV4-3 to TRBJ2-3; 9 nucleotides align to TRBD1. Losses at the gene ends were 1 base for V and 2 bases for J; bases not matched to a gene: 13. Germline V gene lookup returns CDR1 LGHNA and CDR2 YSLEER. The CDR3 consists of 19 residues. Here the CDR3 reads CASSQGGAGQGSPTDTQYF. The CDR3 coding sequence is TGCGCCAGCAGCCAAGGAGGGGCTGGACAGGGGTCACCCACAGATACGCAGTATTTT.

The J gene is TRBJ2-1, the V gene TRBV7-2; 12 positions match TRBD2. This CDR3 has 18 residues. Germline V gene data show CDR1 as SGHTA and CDR2 as FQGNSA. Germline trimming cut 11 bases from V and 0 bases from J; bases unmatched to any gene: 14. The CDR3 DNA reads TGTGCCGGCGTTGGACTAGCGGGATCCCTACTCTCCTACAATGAGCAGTTCTTC. This encodes CAGVGLAGSLLSYNEQFF.

This clone was seen a few times. The chain uses TRBV6-5 and TRBJ2-7, with 7 bases identical to TRBD1. J gave up 3 bases and V 6 bases, and 8 bases lay outside the gene matches. Germline V gives CDR1 MNHEY, CDR2 SVGAGI. CDR3 length: 14 residues. In nucleotides, the CDR3 is TGTGCCAGCAGGCTCGACAGGGCCCTCTACGAGCAGTACGTC. Encoded protein: CASRLDRALYEQYV.

This clone was recorded only once. The CDR3 loop is CASNELETGESRELFF. The DNA of the CDR3 is TGCGCCAGCAACGAACTGGAGACAGGGGAGTCCAGGGAGCTGTTTTTT. The J gene is TRBJ2-2, the V gene TRBV5-1, with TRBD1 matching 8 bases. Germline CDR1 SGHRS, CDR2 YFSETQ. This CDR3 region has 16 residues. V lost 6 bases, J lost 9 bases, and 16 bases stayed unmatched.

The chain combines TRBV27 with TRBJ1-5; 7 positions agree with TRBD1. After removal of 3 bases from V and 5 bases from J, the junction contained 10 bases not matched to a gene. From germline, CDR1 is MNHEY and CDR2 SMNVEV (reference sequence). The CDR3 spans 16 residues. The CDR3 spells CASSLTGIRTHQPQHF. The DNA of the CDR3 is TGTGCCAGCAGTTTGACAGGGATAAGGACGCATCAGCCCCAGCATTTT.

V gene TRBV4-2 combines with J gene TRBJ2-7; 11 bases match TRBD2. The CDR3 runs 18 residues. The germline gives CDR1 LGHNA, CDR2 YNFKEQ. V gave up 1 base and J gave up 0 bases; unmatched junction bases: 8. The CDR3 DNA follows: TGTGCCAGCAGCCAAGCCGGGACTAGCGGAGCCTCCTCCTACGAGCAGTACTTC. Translating it yields CASSQAGTSGASSYEQYF.

The chain links TRBV6-6 to TRBJ2-2; 14 bases map to TRBD2. Germline V gene data show CDR1 as MNHNY and CDR2 as SVGAGI (reference sequence). Trimming removed 5 bases from V and 5 bases from J; junction bases left unmatched: 1. This CDR3 has 15 amino acids. The CDR3 is CASSRLAGGTGELFF. CDR3 bases: TGTGCCAGCAGTCGACTAGCGGGAGGGACCGGGGAGCTGTTTTTT.

The chain carries TRBV5-4 and TRBJ2-5; TRBD2 aligns across 12 bases. The V segment lost 3 bases and the J segment 4 bases; nucleotides outside the gene matches: 7. Germline lookup yields CDR1 SGHNT and CDR2 YYREEE (reference sequence). The CDR3 spans 16 residues. In nucleotides, the CDR3 is TGTGCCAGCAGCTCCTCGGCTAGCGGGAGGGCAGAGACCCAGTACTTC. Translation gives CASSSSASGRAETQYF.

The V gene is TRBV7-3, the J gene TRBJ2-1; 11 nucleotides agree with TRBD2. The CDR3 has 15 residues. CDR1 SGHTA and CDR2 FQGTGA come from the germline V gene. Trimming at V came to 4 bases and at J to 15 bases, leaving 14 bases not matched to a gene. CDR3 loop: CASSSAPGLAERRFF. As DNA, the CDR3 is TGTGCCAGCAGCTCCGCACCGGGACTAGCGGAGAGGCGGTTCTTC.

The rearrangement links TRBV6-5 to TRBJ2-5; D possibly corresponds to TRBD2 (6 bases). Between the trimmed V and J ends, which lost 0 bases and 1 base, there was a span of 9 bases. This CDR3 has 15 residues. The germline CDR1 and CDR2 sequences are MNHEY and SVGAGI. DNA of the CDR3: TGTGCCAGCAGTTACTCGGAGGGTCCCCAAGAGACCCAGTACTTC. Its protein is CASSYSEGPQETQYF.

The chain recombines TRBV28 with TRBJ2-3, with TRBD2 matching over 9 bases. This CDR3 has 16 amino acids. V lost 3 bases to trimming and J lost 2 bases; unmatched junction nucleotides: 6. CDR1 MDHEN and CDR2 SYDVKM come from the germline V gene. The CDR3 sequence is CASSFGAGGPTDTQYF. Written as DNA, the CDR3 is TGTGCCAGCAGTTTTGGGGCGGGAGGGCCCACAGATACGCAGTATTTT.

This chain uses TRBV28 with TRBJ1-4; D is uncertain. V lost 6 bases to trimming and J lost 5 bases, with 10 bases between them. CDR3 size: 13 residues. Looked up from germline, CDR1 is MDHEN and CDR2 is SYDVKM. The DNA of the CDR3 is TGTGCCAGCAGACCCGGGTCCAATGAAAAACTGTTTTTT. Protein: CASRPGSNEKLFF.

This rearrangement joins TRBV27 to TRBJ1-5; TRBD1 matches at 7 bases. The ends lost 1 base at V and 5 bases at J; junction bases unmatched: 5. Germline assignment: CDR1 MNHEY and CDR2 SMNVEV (reference sequence). This CDR3 is built from 15 residues. The CDR3 region is CASSLLDRVDQPQHF. The CDR3 bases are TGTGCCAGCAGTTTATTAGACAGGGTGGATCAGCCCCAGCATTTT.

The chain has TRBV29-1 and TRBJ2-5, with D perhaps TRBD2 (6 bases). V shed 0 bases and J shed 3 bases, with 17 bases lying between them. The CDR3 sequence is 16 residues long. Germline lookup yields CDR1 SQVTM and CDR2 ANQGSEA. CDR3: CSVEDPRDGGKETQYF. For the CDR3, the DNA is TGCAGCGTTGAAGATCCCCGAGACGGGGGAAAAGAGACCCAGTACTTC.

The chain couples TRBV6-6 to TRBJ1-5, with 7 bases fitting TRBD1. Germline CDR1 is MNHNY and CDR2 is SVGAGI (reference sequence). The CDR3 is 16 amino acids. The trim removed 6 bases at V and 3 bases at J, leaving 11 bases unmatched. The CDR3 sequence: CASRAQTGFNNQPQHF. For the CDR3, the DNA is TGTGCCAGCAGGGCTCAGACAGGGTTTAACAATCAGCCCCAGCATTTT.

The table lists this clone with a few counts. The chain links TRBV4-1 to TRBJ2-1; D gene uncertain. CDR1 is MGHRA and CDR2 is YSYEKL in the germline V gene. This CDR3 is built from 12 residues. Trimming cost V 4 bases and J 9 bases, with 10 bases left between them. The CDR3 DNA reads TGCGCCAGCAGCCGACAAGTCGGTGAGCAGTTCTTC. Protein: CASSRQVGEQFF.

The chain couples TRBV4-2 to TRBJ2-1; 7 nucleotides line up with TRBD1. The CDR3 contains 13 residues. CDR1 is LGHNA, CDR2 YNFKEQ, per germline. Trimming removed 0 bases from V and 12 bases from J; junction bases left unmatched: 5. As DNA, the CDR3 is TGTGCCAGCAGCCAAGATCAGGACAGGACGCAGTTCTTC. This codes for CASSQDQDRTQFF.

V gene TRBV27 combines with J gene TRBJ2-7; D gene unclear. V lost 2 bases, J lost 7 bases, and 12 bases lay in between. Germline V CDR1 and CDR2: MNHEY, SMNVEV (reference sequence). This CDR3 region has 13 residues. The CDR3 reads CASSLGELREQYF. DNA for the CDR3: TGTGCCAGCAGTTTAGGTGAGCTACGGGAGCAGTACTTC.

The V gene is TRBV4-1, the J gene TRBJ1-5, with 9 bases aligning to TRBD1. Trimming removed 0 bases from V and 3 bases from J; junction bases left unmatched: 9. The germline gives CDR1 MGHRA, CDR2 YSYEKL. CDR3 length: 18 amino acids. The CDR3 coding sequence is TGCGCCAGCAGCCAAGAGAGGGGACAGGGCCACCTCAATCAGCCCCAGCATTTT. Protein product: CASSQERGQGHLNQPQHF.

V and J are TRBV7-8 and TRBJ2-5, with 9 nucleotides matching TRBD2. The J call may be in error: the DNA end matches TRBJ2-7 better. Germline-derived CDR1 and CDR2 are SGHVS and FQNEAQ. This CDR3 has 13 amino acids. CDR3 in amino acids: CASSPSGAYEQYF. DNA for the CDR3: TGTGCCAGCAGCCCTAGCGGGGCCTACGAGCAGTACTTC.

This sequence joins TRBV7-2 and TRBJ2-6, with 9 bases identical to TRBD1. The length of the CDR3 is 17 residues. With 3 bases clipped from V and 1 base from J, the junction kept 4 bases outside the gene matches. CDR1 is SGHTA, CDR2 FQGNSA, per germline. CDR3 amino acids: CASSLDRGGSGANVLTF. DNA of the CDR3: TGTGCCAGCAGCTTGGACAGGGGCGGGTCTGGGGCCAACGTCCTGACTTTC.

The chain uses TRBV19 and TRBJ1-2, with 11 bases lining up with TRBD1. In germline, CDR1 is LNHDA, CDR2 SQIVND (reference sequence). The CDR3 runs to 16 residues. V was pared by 3 bases and J by 8 bases, with 11 bases of the junction left unmatched. CDR3 nucleotides: TGTGCCAGTAGTATGCTGGGACAGGGGGAAGTATGGGGCTACACCTTC. This encodes CASSMLGQGEVWGYTF.

This sequence joins TRBV7-9 and TRBJ2-3; tentatively, D is TRBD2 (6 bases). V was trimmed by 8 bases and J by 4 bases, leaving 10 bases between them. The CDR3 extends over 12 amino acids. Germline CDR1 and CDR2: SEHNR and FQNEAQ (reference sequence). This CDR3 reads CASGRDPDTQYF. The CDR3 DNA is TGTGCCAGCGGGCGGGACCCAGATACGCAGTATTTT.

The V gene is TRBV5-5, the J gene TRBJ2-5; 9 bases are a match to TRBD2. Trimming at V came to 6 bases and at J to 5 bases, leaving 14 bases not matched to a gene. CDR3 length equals 16 residues. Looked up from germline, CDR1 is SGHKS and CDR2 is YYEKEE (reference sequence). The CDR3 DNA is TGTGCCAGCATCAAGGGGGCAGCGGGAGGTCTGGAGACCCAGTACTTC. As protein: CASIKGAAGGLETQYF.

This clone was recorded only once. The chain couples TRBV7-3 to TRBJ2-7; D is ambiguous. CDR1 and CDR2 (germline): SGHTA, FQGTGA. V was cut by 0 bases and J by 3 bases, with 15 bases left in between. CDR3 length: 16 residues. CDR3 bases: TGTGCCAGCAGCTTAACGTCGGCTAGGTCTCTCTACGAGCAGTACTTC. It encodes CASSLTSARSLYEQYF.

This sequence joins TRBV4-3 and TRBJ1-3, with D possibly being TRBD1 (5 bases). The V gene lost 0 bases and the J gene lost 0 bases, with 9 bases spanning the gap. The CDR3 has 16 residues. The germline CDR1 and CDR2 sequences are LGHNA and YSLEER. The CDR3 sequence is CASSQDFRASGNTIYF. CDR3 DNA: TGCGCCAGCAGCCAAGATTTCAGGGCCTCTGGAAACACCATATATTTT.